These 18 T cell receptor beta chains share one sample of origin, sequenced in a study of blood T cells in healthy people across ages. The use of a sample-barcoded 5' primer and a J-beta primer mix characterized a second PCR of about 6 to 12 cycles. TCRdb reprocessed the 5' RACE reads via MiXCR and lists one record per CDR3 protein. Of roughly 1.4 million distinct CDR3 sequences listed, around 55% were seen once; the top ten hold 6.5% to 8.5%. Sequencing was carried out using blood. These receptors were obtained from a man aged 18 to 30 in good health.

The V call is TRBV4-1, the J call TRBJ2-7; 7 nucleotides match TRBD2. Germline V gene data show CDR1 as MGHRA and CDR2 as YSYEKL. There are 14 residues in the CDR3. The trim removed 2 bases at V and 7 bases at J, leaving 8 bases unmatched. Here the CDR3 DNA reads TGCGCCAGCAGCCAACTAGCGGAAGACAATGAGCAGTACTTC. The encoded protein is CASSQLAEDNEQYF.

This clonotype was counted only a few times. The J gene is TRBJ1-2, the V gene TRBV21-1; TRBD1, the table's D call, lacks a check against the DNA. TRBV21-1 is a pseudogene. CDR3 size: 17 residues. For the CDR3, the DNA is TGTGCCAGCAGCAAAGTCCCCCGGACATCAGTCATCTATGGCTACACCTTC. It translates to CASSKVPRTSVIYGYTF.

Only a few counts were recorded for this clonotype. The chain joins TRBV4-3 to TRBJ2-7; D perhaps matches TRBD1 (6 bases). V lost 0 bases, J lost 0 bases, and 18 bases lay in between. In germline, CDR1 is LGHNA, CDR2 YSLEER. There are 18 residues in the CDR3. CDR3 DNA: TGCGCCAGCAGCCAAGATCCGCCCGGACAGACAATCTCCTACGAGCAGTACTTC. This encodes CASSQDPPGQTISYEQYF.

The V call is TRBV7-2, the J call TRBJ2-7; TRBD1 aligns across 8 bases. CDR1 and CDR2 (germline): SGHTA, FQGNSA. The CDR3 length is 13 residues. Trimming removed 5 bases from V and 9 bases from J; junction bases left unmatched: 9. The CDR3 is CASSLTSDRGQYF. CDR3 in DNA: TGTGCCAGCAGCCTCACATCCGACAGGGGGCAGTACTTC.

The chain employs TRBV7-8 and TRBJ2-7; perhaps TRBD1 as D (6 bases). Germline values: CDR1 SGHVS, CDR2 FQNEAQ. V dropped 5 bases and J dropped 4 bases, with 18 bases sitting between them. The CDR3 consists of 15 residues. CDR3: CASSPIQGTFYEQYF. The CDR3 nucleotides read TGTGCCAGCAGCCCAATACAGGGAACGTTTTACGAGCAGTACTTC.

The rearrangement links TRBV20-1 to TRBJ2-3, with 8 bases matching TRBD2. Unmatched junction bases numbered 15, after V lost 3 bases and J lost 4 bases. CDR3 length: 17 amino acids. Per the germline V gene, CDR1 is DFQATT and CDR2 is SNEGSKA (reference sequence). The chain's CDR3 is CSARPPRAGVSADTQYF. The CDR3 DNA reads TGCAGTGCTAGGCCGCCGCGAGCGGGAGTATCCGCAGATACGCAGTATTTT.

The J gene is TRBJ2-2, the V gene TRBV5-1, with D possibly matching TRBD1 (5 bases). Deletions cut 4 bases from V and 5 bases from J, with 15 bases between. Germline CDR1 SGHRS, CDR2 YFSETQ. The CDR3 is made up of 15 amino acids. The CDR3 DNA is TGCGCCAGCAGCCCGACAGTGGGTTGGACCGGGGAGCTGTTTTTT. Amino acids: CASSPTVGWTGELFF.

This clonotype was picked up a small number of times. The genes are TRBV25-1 and TRBJ2-5; possibly TRBD2 for D (7 bases). The germline gives CDR1 MGHDK, CDR2 SYGVNS. Trimming removed 5 bases at V and 2 bases at J, with 21 bases between. There are 17 residues in the CDR3. The CDR3 sequence: CASSTHEGGRIQETQYF. The CDR3 nucleotides read TGTGCCAGCAGTACCCATGAGGGGGGGAGAATACAAGAGACCCAGTACTTC.

The chain employs TRBV19 and TRBJ2-3; 9 bases fit TRBD2. CDR3 length: 15 residues. The V segment lost 7 bases and the J segment 4 bases; nucleotides outside the gene matches: 9. The germline gives CDR1 LNHDA, CDR2 SQIVND (reference sequence). The DNA for the CDR3 is TGTGCCAGTACGGCGCGGGAGGGGGTCCCAGATACGCAGTATTTT. This translates into CASTAREGVPDTQYF.

This clonotype appeared a few times. The gene calls are TRBV7-9 and TRBJ2-7, with D perhaps matching TRBD1 (6 bases). This CDR3 has 15 amino acids. The V end lost 0 bases, the J end lost 4 bases, and 13 bases lay between the germline ends. Germline CDR1 is SEHNR and CDR2 is FQNEAQ (reference sequence). The CDR3: CASSLAPAGEYEQYF. The CDR3 DNA sequence: TGTGCCAGCAGCTTAGCGCCGGCAGGGGAATACGAGCAGTACTTC.

This clonotype was seen a handful of times. This chain connects TRBV20-1 to TRBJ1-2; D not resolved. The germline gives CDR1 DFQATT, CDR2 SNEGSKA (reference sequence). V was clipped by 3 bases and J by 2 bases, with 10 bases between them. This CDR3 has 13 amino acids. CDR3 bases: TGCAGTGCTAGTGCCACAGAGAACTATGGCTACACCTTC. Its translation is CSASATENYGYTF.

This clonotype was observed many times. This chain links TRBV4-2 with TRBJ2-2, with 8 bases identical to TRBD2. This CDR3 region has 19 residues. V gave up 3 bases and J gave up 4 bases; unmatched junction bases: 16. Germline CDR1 and CDR2: LGHNA and YNFKEQ. CDR3 nucleotide sequence: TGTGCCAGCAGCCATCGAGAGTTTCGGGCTAGCGGGCTCACCGGGGAGCTGTTTTTT. Its protein is CASSHREFRASGLTGELFF.

This chain links TRBV13 with TRBJ2-6; D remains ambiguous. Germline CDR1 is PRHDT and CDR2 is FYEKMQ (reference sequence). V was shortened by 5 bases and J by 0 bases, with 11 bases between the two germline ends. The CDR3 runs to 16 residues. The CDR3 protein is CASSRRRSSGANVLTF. The CDR3 bases are TGTGCCAGCAGCCGACGCCGAAGCTCTGGGGCCAACGTCCTGACTTTC. The complete variable domain, with remaining parts taken from reference TRBV13 and TRBJ2-6, reads AAGVIQSPRHLIKEKRETATLKCYPIPRHDTVYWYQQGPGQDPQFLISFYEKMQSDKGSIPDRFSAQQFSDYHSELNMSSLELGDSALYFCASSRRRSSGANVLTFGAGSRLTVL.

The chain employs TRBV5-6 and TRBJ2-5; no definite D call. Trimming pared 4 bases from V and 3 bases from J, leaving 13 bases between. This CDR3 is 14 amino acids long. In germline, CDR1 is SGHDT, CDR2 YYEEEE. Written as DNA, the CDR3 is TGTGCCAGCAGCGTGGAGTATAAAGAAGAGACCCAGTACTTC. The encoded protein is CASSVEYKEETQYF.

There are a few counts of this clonotype. The chain joins TRBV12-3 or TRBV12-4 to TRBJ2-7, with TRBD1 matching over 9 bases. This CDR3 has 15 amino acids. Trimming took 5 bases from V and 7 from J; bases not matched to a gene: 12. The CDR3 protein is CASSHRDRVSREQYF. CDR3 sequence (DNA): TGTGCCAGCAGTCACAGGGACAGGGTTTCGAGGGAGCAGTACTTC.

This clonotype came up once. The chain recombines TRBV7-2 with TRBJ2-3; possibly TRBD2 for D (6 bases). Looked up from germline, CDR1 is SGHTA and CDR2 is FQGNSA. V lost 10 bases, J lost 4 bases, and 15 bases lay in between. This CDR3 has 13 residues. The CDR3 nucleotides are TGTGCCAAGGGAGGATGGGGGGCAGATACGCAGTATTTT. Encoded protein: CAKGGWGADTQYF.

V is TRBV6-5 and J is TRBJ1-2, with TRBD1 matching 7 bases. The germline V gene encodes CDR1 MNHEY and CDR2 SVGAGI. This CDR3 is built from 15 residues. The V segment lost 0 bases and the J segment 3 bases; nucleotides outside the gene matches: 4. The CDR3 is CASSYSGQADYGYTF. The DNA for the CDR3 is TGTGCCAGCAGTTACTCCGGACAGGCGGACTATGGCTACACCTTC.

The chain couples TRBV29-1 to TRBJ2-1, with D perhaps TRBD2 (6 bases). V lost 7 bases and J lost 7, with 20 bases in between. Germline CDR1 is SQVTM and CDR2 is ANQGSEA. This CDR3 is built from 14 residues. The CDR3 spells CSALVAGYMNEQFF. DNA for the CDR3: TGCAGCGCCCTAGTTGCGGGATATATGAATGAGCAGTTCTTC.